Described below is a single T cell receptor beta chain sequence and its context. What antigen it recognizes has not been identified. No base quality values were provided; no much bigger clone lies one nucleotide off. Healthy HIV-negative adults with no recently reported acute infections or vaccinations were included as donors. All donors were Caucasian adults living in Nashville, Tennessee, USA. In the unsorted samples, some 94 million PBMCs were counted, and genomic DNA was extracted using the QIAamp DNA Blood Mini kit. Blood was obtained by leukapheresis, after which PBMCs were separated by Ficoll-Histopaque density gradient centrifugation and cryopreserved in liquid nitrogen vapor phase. This sample is drawn from a study of shared clonotypes between healthy human individuals (dated by TCRdb to between 2020 and 2021). For context, the study as a whole: A few men and a couple of women, aged 18 to 49 years, made up the cohort. To estimate repertoire size and how much clonotype sharing occurs between individuals, the study deeply sequenced the blood TCR repertoires of 4 to 6 healthy adults. To increase sequencing depth and limit assay-specific biases, TCR repertoire library preparation and sequencing were carried out by different laboratories using diverse techniques. Per donor, leukapheresis produced somewhere between about 0.85 and 8.9 billion PBMCs. What the authors observed across the whole study: Based on pairwise subsampling, the degree of clonotype sharing among donors was expected to be affected by sequencing depth. Sampling was restricted to blood, and TCR repertoires in tissues likely differ from the TCR repertoires found in blood. Because the study included a small number of donors, the genetic and exposure-history diversity represented was limited.

Using the deep immunoSEQ assay, multiplex PCR amplified TCR CDR3 regions from genomic DNA. Extracted genomic DNA from each cell subset was spread evenly across all wells of several immunoSEQ 96-well plates, with each plate serving as a replicate. For unsorted PBMC, each replicate PCR was loaded with approximately 330 ng genomic DNA, equivalent to approximately 33,000 T cell genomes. Ten immunoSEQ deep assay plates were used to sequence unsorted PBMC genomic DNA. Purified libraries were quantified with a Qubit 3.0 fluorometer, sized on a Bioanalyzer 2100, and re-quantified with the KAPA Library Quantification kit. Every immunoSEQ 96-well plate was sequenced on a dedicated single-read 150-cycle Illumina NextSeq 550 flow cell. The study's own analysis went as follows. The immunoSEQ output contained only junctional sequences without quality scores, so filtering could not match that applied to full-length reads. Sequences were annotated with PyIR, a Python wrapper for IgBLAST v1.9, and V/J genes and CDR3 were assigned using IMGT germline references. Reads with weak V/J assignments (E-value above 1e-6), missing CDR3, stop codons, out-of-frame junctions, or ambiguous translated residues were removed. A V3J clonotype was defined by an identical inferred V gene, J gene, and CDR3 amino acid sequence. To compute the percentage overlap between repertoires, the number of shared unique clonotypes was divided by the size of the smaller repertoire. Three approaches were used to assess repertoire richness: RTK rarefaction, the Chao1 estimator, and Recon v2.1 estimates of unobserved clonotypes. Entries here come from immuneACCESS through TCRdb and include only in-frame sequences with V and J called. Some clones fail to appear in such tables; in the studies checked, an unresolved V gene covers under half of the shortfall, and the cause of the remainder is unknown. V, J and clone size reflect that table, while D and trimming were determined from the DNA. Across this sample there are 450,000 to 600,000 clones, with 79% seen only once. The ten largest clones add up to approximately 13% of the sample.

From the germline V gene, CDR1 is MDHEN and CDR2 is SYDVKM. The CDR3 holds 16 amino acids from the cysteine to the phenylalanine. Left in the record is the CDR3 DNA by itself, 48 bases read in frame from the first base. For this chain, trimming is 5 bases at the V end and 5 bases at the J end, and the number of junction bases without a gene match is 12. The clonotype was recovered from a middle-aged woman in good health. Some clones in this sample may be carry-over from other donors' samples. The V gene is TRBV28 and the J gene is TRBJ2-3, with 8 bases in between that match TRBD2. The sequenced material came from PBMCs. The CDR3 has the sequence CASSPPSGLGGDTQYF. The DNA is as follows: TGTGCCAGCAGTCCCCCCTCGGGACTAGGTGGAGATACGCAGTATTTT.